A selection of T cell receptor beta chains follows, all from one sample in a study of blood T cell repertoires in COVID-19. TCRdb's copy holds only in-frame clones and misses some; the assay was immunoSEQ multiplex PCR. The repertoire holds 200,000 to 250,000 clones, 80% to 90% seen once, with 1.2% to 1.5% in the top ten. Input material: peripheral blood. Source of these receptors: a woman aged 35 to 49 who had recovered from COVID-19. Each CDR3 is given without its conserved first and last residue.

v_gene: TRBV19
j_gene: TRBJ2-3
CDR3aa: ASIAGDTDTQY

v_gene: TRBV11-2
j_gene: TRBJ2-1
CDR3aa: ASSQLAGTYNEQF

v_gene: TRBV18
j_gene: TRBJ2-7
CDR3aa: ASSPSTGDEQY

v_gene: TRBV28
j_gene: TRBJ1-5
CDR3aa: ASSLTGVQPQH

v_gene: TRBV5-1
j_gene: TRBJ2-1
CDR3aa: ASSLGTGGRKQF

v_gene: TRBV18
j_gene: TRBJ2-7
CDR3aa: ASSPPSGGPTYEQY

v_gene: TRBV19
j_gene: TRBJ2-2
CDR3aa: ASTPQIATGELF

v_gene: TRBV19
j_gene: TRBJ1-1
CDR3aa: ASTVDTEAF

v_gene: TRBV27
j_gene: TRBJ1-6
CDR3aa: ASSPKTGPSPLH

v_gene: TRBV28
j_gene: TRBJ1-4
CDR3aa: ASSSTSGAGEKLF

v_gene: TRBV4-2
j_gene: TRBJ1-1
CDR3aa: ASSPLTGGNTEAF

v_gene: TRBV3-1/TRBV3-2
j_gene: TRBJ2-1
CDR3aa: ASSGEAVYNEQF

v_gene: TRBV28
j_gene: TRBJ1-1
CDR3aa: ASSITAIQSEAF

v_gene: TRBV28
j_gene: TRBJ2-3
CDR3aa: ASRGPGTSTDTQY

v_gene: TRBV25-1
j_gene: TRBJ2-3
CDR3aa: ASSEKTGYTDTQY

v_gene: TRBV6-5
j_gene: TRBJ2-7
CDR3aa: ASSFTDGSYEQY

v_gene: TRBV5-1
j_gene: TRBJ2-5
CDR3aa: ASSGQGIQETQY

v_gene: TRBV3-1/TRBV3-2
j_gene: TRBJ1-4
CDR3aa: ASSQDGYLREKLF